The present entry profiles one TCR beta chain with its context. Its target is unknown. The 120-subject validation cohort, separate from the approximately 660-subject first cohort, included the donors. The CDR3 contains 14 residues. Trimming removed 2 bases from V and 4 bases from J, with 11 bases in between. Germline V gene lookup returns CDR1 KGHSH and CDR2 LQKENI. Clones were read by immunoSEQ multiplex PCR, and TCRdb kept only the in-frame ones, dropping some. In the table there are 200,000 to 300,000 clones, around 87% of which are singletons. The data belong to a study of cytomegalovirus exposure and HLA in healthy donors. Overall study findings and caveats: The tendency of first-cohort TCR clusters to co-occur in the approximately 120 validation repertoires was identified by a subsequent analysis. Some public TCRs appeared in many individuals, while most sequences were rare. The investigators catalogued 164 TCR beta chains as cytomegalovirus-associated.

The receptor comes from a woman aged 25-40 years in good health and CMV-seropositive. This sequence joins TRBV18 and TRBJ1-1; D is unresolved. The sequenced sample was PBMCs. The chain's CDR3 is CASSPSGRGTEAFF. The CDR3 region has the DNA TGTGCCAGCTCACCATCTGGCCGGGGCACTGAAGCTTTCTTT.